The 8 T cell receptor beta chains below all came from one sample that was sequenced in a study of T cell changes during pregnancy in multiple sclerosis. The assay was immunoSEQ multiplex PCR, and TCRdb's table has in-frame clones only and misses some. This sample has some 60,000 clones, with about 86% found just once. The sample consisted of peripheral blood from another person, used as feeder cells. The receptors originated from a human donor whose cells served as feeder cells for cultures in a pregnancy study.

The chain has TRBV21-1 and TRBJ2-1; TRBD2, as called in the table, went unchecked against the DNA. TRBV21-1 corresponds to a pseudogene. The CDR3 is 17 residues long. The CDR3: CASSNKPVAGSYNEQFF. The DNA of the CDR3 is TGTGCCAGCAGCAATAAACCAGTAGCGGGGTCCTACAATGAGCAGTTCTTC.

The chain combines TRBV2 with TRBJ2-5, with D unresolved. V lost 6 bases and J 1 base, leaving 3 bases between the germline ends. The CDR3 covers 11 residues. CDR1 and CDR2 (germline): SNHLY, FYNNEI. CDR3 bases: TGTGCCAGCAGGACCCAAGAGACCCAGTACTTC. Translating gives CASRTQETQYF.

This sequence joins TRBV6-1 and TRBJ2-7; TRBD1 matches at 10 bases. CDR1 and CDR2 from the germline V gene are MNHNS and SASEGT. The ends lost 3 bases at V and 3 bases at J; junction bases unmatched: 8. This CDR3 has 16 residues. The chain's CDR3 is CASSDPWDRGGYEQYF. Written as DNA, the CDR3 is TGTGCCAGCAGTGACCCTTGGGACAGGGGAGGCTACGAGCAGTACTTC.

V and J are TRBV5-5 and TRBJ1-1; perhaps TRBD1 as D (5 bases). CDR3 length equals 15 residues. Trimming stripped 2 bases from V and 1 base from J, with 12 bases between. The V gene's germline CDR1 is SGHKS and CDR2 YYEKEE (reference sequence). This chain's CDR3 is CASSFDSPRNTEAFF. Written as DNA, the CDR3 is TGTGCCAGCAGCTTCGACAGCCCAAGGAACACTGAAGCTTTCTTT.

The rearrangement uses TRBV28 and TRBJ2-7; 8 nucleotides match TRBD2. Germline CDR1 MDHEN, CDR2 SYDVKM. The J segment lost 0 bases and the V segment lost 6 bases, leaving 7 bases of the junction unmatched. The CDR3 is made up of 15 amino acids. The CDR3: CASSRSGELSYEQYF. The CDR3, as DNA: TGTGCCAGCAGCCGTAGCGGGGAGCTCTCCTACGAGCAGTACTTC.

This clone showed up just once. The J gene is TRBJ2-7, the V gene TRBV10-3; TRBD2 matches at 12 bases. The CDR3 covers 16 residues. The V segment lost 6 bases and the J segment 2 bases; nucleotides outside the gene matches: 8. The germline V gene has CDR1 ENHRY and CDR2 SYGVKD. CDR3 residues: CAISGRLAGVAYEQYF. In DNA, the CDR3 is TGTGCCATCAGCGGAAGACTAGCGGGAGTAGCCTACGAGCAGTACTTC.

The chain uses TRBV7-3 and TRBJ2-2; D perhaps matches TRBD1 (5 bases). The CDR3 spans 16 residues. The germline CDR1 and CDR2 sequences are SGHTA and FQGTGA. The V and J ends lost 5 bases and 0 bases respectively, with 13 bases between them. This chain's CDR3 is CASSADRSSNTGELFF. The CDR3 DNA sequence: TGTGCCAGCAGCGCTGACAGAAGCTCGAACACCGGGGAGCTGTTTTTT.

J is TRBJ2-1 and V is TRBV6-5; no clear D. The CDR3 covers 14 residues. Germline values: CDR1 MNHEY, CDR2 SVGAGI. V lost 6 bases, J lost 8 bases, and 17 bases lay in between. CDR3 DNA sequence: TGTGCCAGCAGCAAGACTTCCTCCCGCTATGAGCAGTTCTTC. It encodes CASSKTSSRYEQFF.